This T cell receptor (beta chain) was recovered during a study of CD8 T cells in Susac syndrome (dated by TCRdb to the late 2010s). Notes on the research overall: The study used repertoire sequencing to test whether antigen drove CD8+ T cell activation and differentiation in Susac syndrome.

For this clonotype: Its antigen specificity is not known. The record has no base qualities; no much larger clone is one base away.

RNA was extracted with the RNeasy kit and 0.5 to 1 ug was reverse transcribed using random hexamers. The immunoSEQ multiplex PCR assay, covering 54 Vbeta and 13 Jbeta segments, was used to amplify TCR beta CDR3 regions. To correct PCR amplification bias, a synthetic template baseline was used for both primer optimization and computational correction. On the study's bioinformatics: Reads were annotated to V, D and J genes according to IMGT and were analyzed with immunoSEQ Analyzer, with only productive sequences retained. To calculate clonality, Shannon entropy was normalized by log2 of the number of productive unique sequences and then subtracted from one. Public and private clones were assessed among the 100 most prevalent clones of each patient and control. Clones were defined as Susac-specific when absent from the healthy and MS cohorts, from approximately 1,100 published viral clones and from other ImmuneACCESS disease sequences. TCRdb reprocessed the public reads (quality trimming at Q25 with fastp, clone calling with MiXCR) and kept in-frame beta chains. Entries that share a CDR3 protein sequence are merged under the most common genes and DNA. TCRdb, not the original authors, processed these V and J calls. The sample table shows tens of thousands of distinct CDR3 sequences, and 96% are seen once. Jointly, the top ten make up around 0.11% of the sample.

General conclusions and limits of the study: The TCR sequencing and HLA analysis was acknowledged to have included a relatively small number of individuals.

Peripheral blood CD8+ and CD4+ T cells from healthy donors, Susac syndrome patients and multiple sclerosis patients were profiled by high-throughput TCR beta sequencing. Multiple sclerosis controls were treatment-naive patients with stable or active relapsing-remitting disease fulfilling revised McDonald criteria. Bulk CD8+ and CD4+ T cells were purified magnetically by negative isolation, whereas CD8+ TEMRA cells were enriched by FACS. Blood was drawn into EDTA tubes, processed within 24 hours, and PBMCs were isolated by density gradient centrifugation. PBMCs destined for TCR sequencing were cryopreserved in liquid nitrogen and later thawed in a 37 °C water bath. A purity of at least 90% was achieved for sorted or isolated CD4+, CD8+ and CD8+ TEMRA cells. This TCR derives from a human donor with multiple sclerosis. Sequenced: CD4+ T cells from PBMCs.

The DNA sequence is TGCAGTGCGTGGACTAGCGGGACTCCCCAAGAGACCCAGTACTTC. This is translated as CSAWTSGTPQETQYF. The rearrangement combines TRBV20-1 with TRBJ2-5, and 12 junction bases match TRBD2. Trimmed from V: 6 bases; trimmed from J: 1 base; junction bases lacking a gene match: 6. Spanning cysteine to phenylalanine, the CDR3 consists of 15 amino acids. Of the read, only the CDR3 DNA is kept; its 45 bases are in frame from base 1. In the germline V gene (reference sequence), CDR1 corresponds to DFQATT and CDR2 to SNEGSKA.